The 10 T cell receptor beta chains given below trace back to one sample, sequenced in a study of PD-L1 blockade in urothelial cancer. Some clones are missing from TCRdb's copy, which holds only in-frame ones; the method was immunoSEQ multiplex PCR. The table has tens of thousands of clones, roughly 90% seen once. As to time point: peripheral blood 6 weeks after treatment start. The sample consisted of PBMCs, taken around atezolizumab (anti-PD-L1) treatment. The source of these receptors is a man in his 60s with urothelial cancer.

This chain connects TRBV30 to TRBJ2-3; D gene unclear. Germline loops: CDR1 GTSNPN, CDR2 SVGIG (reference sequence). CDR3 length: 15 amino acids. V was shortened by 3 bases and J by 6 bases, with 19 bases between the two germline ends. The chain's CDR3 is CAWRLKRTTRDTQYF. CDR3 coding DNA: TGTGCCTGGAGATTGAAGCGCACTACAAGGGATACGCAGTATTTT.

This clone was recorded only once. The chain has TRBV7-2 and TRBJ2-1, with 7 positions matching TRBD2. The length of the CDR3 is 14 residues. V shed 5 bases, J shed 7 bases, and the junction held 8 bases outside the gene matches. CDR1 SGHTA and CDR2 FQGNSA come from the germline V gene. CDR3 DNA sequence: TGTGCCAGCAGCCCCTTAGGAGCGGGAAATGAGCAGTTCTTC. Translated, it gives CASSPLGAGNEQFF.

The gene calls are TRBV7-9 and TRBJ1-3; 8 nucleotides agree with TRBD1. The germline V gene encodes CDR1 SEHNR and CDR2 FQNEAQ (reference sequence). Trimming cost V 4 bases and J 0 bases; bases outside gene matches: 5. CDR3 length: 16 amino acids. CDR3 bases: TGTGCCAGCAGCTCAAGGACAGGGCGCTCTGGAAACACCATATATTTT. This encodes CASSSRTGRSGNTIYF.

This clone appeared a few times. The V gene is TRBV19, the J gene TRBJ2-3; TRBD1 is a possible D gene (5 bases). V was clipped by 3 bases and J by 0 bases, with 10 bases between them. The CDR3 is made up of 15 amino acids. CDR1 and CDR2 from the germline V gene are LNHDA and SQIVND (reference sequence). CDR3 loop: CASSIRVSSTDTQYF. CDR3 DNA: TGTGCCAGTAGTATCAGGGTGTCTAGCACAGATACGCAGTATTTT.

V gene TRBV15 combines with J gene TRBJ2-5; no definite D call. CDR3 length equals 12 residues. Per germline, CDR1 LNHNV and CDR2 YYDKDF (reference sequence). V lost 2 bases to trimming and J lost 7 bases, with 8 bases between them. For the CDR3, the DNA is TGTGCCACCAGCAGACTACAGTCGACCCAGTACTTC. Residues: CATSRLQSTQYF.

The chain links TRBV28 to TRBJ2-7, with TRBD1 as a possible D gene (6 bases). The CDR3 is 16 residues long. Germline assignment: CDR1 MDHEN and CDR2 SYDVKM. Trimming cost V 3 bases and J 7 bases, with 22 bases left between them. As DNA, the CDR3 is TGTGCCAGCAGTTTGGGGGCAAGCCGCAGATCGGGAGAGCAGTACTTC. Amino acid sequence: CASSLGASRRSGEQYF.

The chain combines TRBV11-1 with TRBJ2-1; TRBD2 matches 9 bases. Germline CDR1 is SGHAT and CDR2 is FQDESV (reference sequence). CDR3 length equals 16 residues. Trimming took 5 bases from V and 8 from J; bases not matched to a gene: 13. The CDR3 here is CASSEGTSILGHEQFF. The CDR3 coding sequence is TGTGCCAGCAGCGAAGGGACTAGCATTTTAGGGCATGAGCAGTTCTTC.

V gene TRBV28 combines with J gene TRBJ2-1; TRBD1 aligns across 7 bases. Germline V CDR1 and CDR2: MDHEN, SYDVKM. After removal of 5 bases from V and 14 bases from J, the junction contained 18 bases not matched to a gene. The CDR3 sequence is 15 residues long. CDR3 nucleotides: TGTGCCAGCAGTGGACAGGACCAACCCATACCGAGGAAGTTCTTC. Translated: CASSGQDQPIPRKFF. Based on the CDR3 plus reference TRBV28 and TRBJ2-1, the full variable domain is DVKVTQSSRYLVKRTGEKVFLECVQDMDHENMFWYRQDPGLGLRLIYFSYDVKMKEKGDIPEGYSVSREKKERFSLILESASTNQTSMYLCASSGQDQPIPRKFFGPGTRLTVL.

V gene TRBV29-1 combines with J gene TRBJ2-5; perhaps TRBD2 as D (5 bases). The CDR3 has 13 amino acids. Trimming took off 3 bases at V and 5 bases at J, with 13 bases between the two ends. In germline, CDR1 is SQVTM, CDR2 ANQGSEA. DNA of the CDR3: TGCAGCGTTGATGGATGGGGAGATGAGACCCAGTACTTC. Encoded protein: CSVDGWGDETQYF. The full variable domain, completed using reference TRBV29-1 and TRBJ2-5, is SAVISQKPSRDICQRGTSLTIQCQVDSQVTMMFWYRQQPGQSLTLIATANQGSEATYESGFVIDKFPISRPNLTFSTLTVSNMSPEDSSIYLCSVDGWGDETQYFGPGTRLLVL.

This chain uses TRBV18 with TRBJ1-6, with a weak D call TRBD1 (6 bases). The CDR3 is 18 amino acids. Deletions cut 3 bases from V and 0 bases from J, with 15 bases between. The germline V gene encodes CDR1 KGHSH and CDR2 LQKENI. DNA of the CDR3: TGTGCCAGCTCACCCCTTACAGGGAGAAGCTCCTATAATTCACCCCTCCACTTT. This codes for CASSPLTGRSSYNSPLHF. The variable domain in full, with the rest retrieved from reference TRBV18 and TRBJ1-6, is NAGVMQNPRHLVRRRGQEARLRCSPMKGHSHVYWYRQLPEEGLKFMVYLQKENIIDESGMPKERFSAEFPKEGPSILRIQQVVRGDSAAYFCASSPLTGRSSYNSPLHFGNGTRLTVT.